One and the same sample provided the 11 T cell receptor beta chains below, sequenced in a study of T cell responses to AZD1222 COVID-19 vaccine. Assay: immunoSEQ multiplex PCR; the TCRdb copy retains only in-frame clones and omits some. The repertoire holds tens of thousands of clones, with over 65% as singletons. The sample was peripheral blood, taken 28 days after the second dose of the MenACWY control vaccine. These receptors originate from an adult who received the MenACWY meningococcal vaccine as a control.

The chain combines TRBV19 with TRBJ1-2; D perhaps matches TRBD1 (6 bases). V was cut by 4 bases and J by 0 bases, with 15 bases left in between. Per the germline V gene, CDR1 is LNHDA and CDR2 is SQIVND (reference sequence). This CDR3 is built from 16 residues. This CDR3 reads CASSSPTGGSNYGYTF. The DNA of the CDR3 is TGTGCCAGTAGTAGTCCGACAGGAGGGTCTAACTATGGCTACACCTTC.

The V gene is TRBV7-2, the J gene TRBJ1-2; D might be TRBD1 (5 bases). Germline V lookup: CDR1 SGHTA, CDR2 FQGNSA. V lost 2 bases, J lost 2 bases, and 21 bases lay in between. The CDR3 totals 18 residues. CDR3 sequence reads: CASSLRLTRTTNNYGYTF. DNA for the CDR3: TGTGCCAGCAGCTTAAGGCTAACACGGACAACCAACAACTATGGCTACACCTTC.

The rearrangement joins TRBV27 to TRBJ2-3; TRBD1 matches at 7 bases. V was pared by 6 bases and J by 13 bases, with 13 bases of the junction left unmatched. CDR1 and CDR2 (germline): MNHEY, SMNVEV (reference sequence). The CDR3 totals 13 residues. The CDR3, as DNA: TGTGCCAGCAGGGTTTCCCGGGACAGCAGGGAGTATTTT. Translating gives CASRVSRDSREYF.

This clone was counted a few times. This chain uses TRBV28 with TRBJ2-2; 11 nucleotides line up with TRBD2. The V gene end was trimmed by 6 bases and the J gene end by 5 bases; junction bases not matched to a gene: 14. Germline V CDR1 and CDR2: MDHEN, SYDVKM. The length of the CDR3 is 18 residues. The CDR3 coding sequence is TGTGCCAGCAGCGAAACTAGCGGGAGAGTTATGGGGACCGGGGAGCTGTTTTTT. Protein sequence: CASSETSGRVMGTGELFF.

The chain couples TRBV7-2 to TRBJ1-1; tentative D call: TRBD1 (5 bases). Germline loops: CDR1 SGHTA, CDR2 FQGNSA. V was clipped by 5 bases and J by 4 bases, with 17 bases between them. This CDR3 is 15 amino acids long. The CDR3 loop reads CASSQGGESGTEAFF. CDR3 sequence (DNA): TGTGCCAGCAGCCAGGGAGGGGAATCGGGCACTGAAGCTTTCTTT.

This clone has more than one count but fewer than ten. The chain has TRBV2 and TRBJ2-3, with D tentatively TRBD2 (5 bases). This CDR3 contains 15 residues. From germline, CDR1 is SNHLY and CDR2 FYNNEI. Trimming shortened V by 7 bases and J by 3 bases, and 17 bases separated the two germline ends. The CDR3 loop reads CASKRSLLDTDTQYF. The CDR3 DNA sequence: TGTGCCAGCAAGCGGAGCCTACTAGATACAGATACGCAGTATTTT.

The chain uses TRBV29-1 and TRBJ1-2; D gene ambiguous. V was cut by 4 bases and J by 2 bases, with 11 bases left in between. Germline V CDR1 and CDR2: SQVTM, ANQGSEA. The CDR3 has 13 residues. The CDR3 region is CSVVSQENYGYTF. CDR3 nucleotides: TGCAGCGTTGTAAGTCAGGAAAACTATGGCTACACCTTC.

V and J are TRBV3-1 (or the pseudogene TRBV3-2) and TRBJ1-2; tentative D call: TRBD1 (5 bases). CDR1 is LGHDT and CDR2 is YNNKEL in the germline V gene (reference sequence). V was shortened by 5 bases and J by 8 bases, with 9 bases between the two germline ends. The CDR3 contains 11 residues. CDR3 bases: TGTGCCAGCAGCAGGGGCCGGGGCTACACCTTC. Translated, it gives CASSRGRGYTF.

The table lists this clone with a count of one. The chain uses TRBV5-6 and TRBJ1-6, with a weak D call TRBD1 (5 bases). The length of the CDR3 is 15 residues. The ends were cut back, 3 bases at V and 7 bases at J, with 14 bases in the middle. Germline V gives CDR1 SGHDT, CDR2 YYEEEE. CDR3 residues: CASSSWGSRNSPLHF. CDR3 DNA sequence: TGTGCCAGCAGCTCGTGGGGCAGTAGGAATTCACCCCTCCACTTT.

The CDR3 spells CASGQGSLNDQPQHF. CDR3 bases: TGTGCCAGCGGACAGGGGAGCCTGAATGATCAGCCCCAGCATTTT. The V call is TRBV3-1 (or the pseudogene TRBV3-2), the J call TRBJ1-5, with 9 positions matching TRBD1. From germline, CDR1 is LGHDT and CDR2 YNNKEL (reference sequence). CDR3 length: 15 residues. With V trimmed by 8 bases and J by 5 bases, 10 bases remained unmatched.

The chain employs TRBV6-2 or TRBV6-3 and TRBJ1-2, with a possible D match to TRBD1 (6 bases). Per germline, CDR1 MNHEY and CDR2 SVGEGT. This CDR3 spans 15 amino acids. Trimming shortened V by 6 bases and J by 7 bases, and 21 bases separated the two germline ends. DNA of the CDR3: TGTGCCAGCAGCCTTACGACAGGACCCGCGGTTGGCTACACCTTC. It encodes CASSLTTGPAVGYTF.